This TCR beta chain was profiled in a study of cytomegalovirus exposure and HLA in healthy donors. General study points: TCR beta sequences reportedly predicted most subjects' HLA-A and HLA-B alleles accurately.

Turning to this clone: Its antigen is unknown.

Amplification used 60 Vbeta primers and 13 Jbeta primers. TCRdb's table, derived via immunoSEQ multiplex PCR, lists solely in-frame clones and lacks some. The data show around 200,000 clones, with over 75% seen just once and roughly 10% held by the top ten. This CDR3 contains 14 residues. V shed 1 base and J shed 10 bases, with 11 bases lying between them. The germline V gene encodes CDR1 MNHNS and CDR2 SASEGT. The sequence derives from a woman aged 50 to 60 in good health and CMV-seropositive. The V call is TRBV6-1, the J call TRBJ1-6; TRBD1 is a possible D gene (5 bases). Sequenced material: PBMCs. In nucleotides, the CDR3 is TGTGCCAGCAGTGAAGGGGCAGGGTACTCACCCCTCCACTTT. Encoded protein: CASSEGAGYSPLHF.